This TCR beta chain was identified in a study of CD8 T cells in Susac syndrome. For the study at large: There were 5 or 6 sequenced Susac syndrome patients with active disease and fewer than 10 in remission. General study results and limits: Expansion of Susac CD8+ clones peaked in TEMRA cells and in active patients.

About this clonotype itself: Its cognate antigen is unknown.

An input of roughly 0.45 to 1 ug of RNA was subjected to reverse transcription using random hexamers. TCRdb itself ran the immunoSEQ multiplex PCR reads through MiXCR, one entry per CDR3 protein. Altogether some 200,000 distinct CDR3 sequences are present, approximately 95% being singletons, with the ten largest covering roughly 0.15%. The germline gives CDR1 GTSNPN, CDR2 SVGIG (reference sequence). The CDR3 loop spans 14 amino acids. V was cut by 0 bases and J by 6 bases, with 12 bases left in between. The chain is built from TRBV30 and TRBJ2-1, with D perhaps being TRBD1 or TRBD2 (6 bases each). The receptor was isolated from a human donor with Susac syndrome. The sequencing input was CD8+ T cells from PBMCs. In DNA form, the CDR3 reads TGTGCCTGGAGTGTCTCGGGGGCCCTCAATGAGCAGTTCTTC. Protein product: CAWSVSGALNEQFF.